The clone carrying this TCR beta chain was observed a handful of times. Its antigen is still unknown. From germline, CDR1 is SGHRS and CDR2 YFSETQ. The CDR3 is made up of 15 amino acids. Deletions cut 6 bases from V and 8 bases from J, with 23 bases between. Each cDNA molecule in the library carried unique molecular identifiers. Per the original methods: TCR counts had a median of about 92,000 per sample and spanned 23,224 to 690,600. TCRdb called the reads again in MiXCR, with one record for every CDR3 protein. The V and J calls follow TCRdb's processing rather than the paper's. The sample has 120,000 or so distinct CDR3 sequences, 6.5% to 10% seen once. This record belongs to a study of human T cells and chemical hapten exposure. Study background: How much TCR each sample yielded varied, mostly because pooled library volumes differed slightly.

Unfractionated whole blood yielded the extracted total RNA. Study-level findings and limits: Sensitizing to DPC left TCRs with a frequency above 1 in 1000 unaltered.

The chain has TRBV5-1 and TRBJ1-1; a weak D match, TRBD1 (6 bases). This sequence was found in a human donor in good health. Some clones in this sample may be carry-over from other donors' samples. Sequenced input: whole blood. The CDR3 reads CASNEAGRGPREAFF. CDR3 nucleotides: TGCGCCAGCAACGAGGCTGGCAGGGGTCCGAGAGAAGCTTTCTTT.